The 12 T cell receptor beta chains below were found in one sample sequenced in a study of blood T cell repertoires in COVID-19. Repertoires were generated with immunoSEQ multiplex PCR, while TCRdb's copy carries only in-frame clones and drops some. The profile shows tens of thousands of clones, about four fifths of them singletons. Material: peripheral blood. These receptors were collected from a woman aged 80 or over with acute or convalescent COVID-19.

V is TRBV5-1 and J is TRBJ1-1; D possibly corresponds to TRBD1 (6 bases). The CDR3 is made up of 15 amino acids. Germline loops: CDR1 SGHRS, CDR2 YFSETQ. V lost 0 bases, J lost 2 bases, and 11 bases lay in between. As DNA, the CDR3 is TGCGCCAGCAGCTTGGCTGGGACAAGAAACACTGAAGCTTTCTTT. Protein product: CASSLAGTRNTEAFF.

The chain joins TRBV27 to TRBJ2-1; possible D gene TRBD2, 7 bases. CDR1 is MNHEY and CDR2 is SMNVEV in the germline V gene (reference sequence). Trimming stripped 6 bases from V and 4 bases from J, with 16 bases between. This CDR3 comprises 15 residues. This CDR3 reads CASSVGGPGYNEQFF. The CDR3 nucleotides read TGTGCCAGCAGCGTGGGGGGGCCGGGATACAATGAGCAGTTCTTC.

The rearrangement links TRBV27 to TRBJ2-1; 7 positions match TRBD2. Germline V lookup: CDR1 MNHEY, CDR2 SMNVEV (reference sequence). V trimming: 5 bases; J trimming: 3 bases; junction bases outside the gene matches: 7. The CDR3 covers 15 residues. CDR3 amino acids: CASSPGLVVYNEQFF. In DNA form, the CDR3 reads TGTGCCAGCAGTCCTGGACTAGTTGTCTACAATGAGCAGTTCTTC.

A single count supports this clone. The CDR3 protein is CASSPPTSGRGHEQYF. As DNA, the CDR3 is TGTGCCAGCAGTCCCCCAACTAGCGGGAGAGGTCACGAGCAGTACTTC. The J gene is TRBJ2-7, the V gene TRBV27; TRBD2 matches 11 bases. Looked up from germline, CDR1 is MNHEY and CDR2 is SMNVEV (reference sequence). This CDR3 comprises 16 residues. Trimming at V came to 5 bases and at J to 5 bases, leaving 11 bases not matched to a gene.

The rearrangement uses TRBV24-1 and TRBJ1-5; TRBD1 might be the D (6 bases). Germline lookup yields CDR1 KGHDR and CDR2 SFDVKD. Trimming stripped 7 bases from V and 4 bases from J, with 13 bases between. The CDR3 length is 14 residues. CDR3 loop: CATRTGSLNQPQHF. CDR3 in DNA: TGTGCCACCAGGACAGGCAGCCTAAATCAGCCCCAGCATTTT.

This clone appeared a single time. The chain links TRBV7-2 to TRBJ1-5, with 7 bases fitting TRBD1. The CDR3 contains 16 residues. Germline-derived CDR1 and CDR2 are SGHTA and FQGNSA. The ends lost 5 bases at V and 6 bases at J; junction bases unmatched: 13. The CDR3 DNA is TGTGCCAGCAGCGAGGGGGGAATAGGGGGCAGTCAGCCCCAGCATTTT. This translates into CASSEGGIGGSQPQHF.

The gene calls are TRBV4-1 and TRBJ1-2; TRBD1 aligns across 10 bases. CDR1 and CDR2 from the germline V gene are MGHRA and YSYEKL. The V and J ends lost 0 bases and 0 bases, in that order; junction bases with no gene match: 4. The CDR3 loop spans 17 amino acids. CDR3 sequence reads: CASSQEGTGASNYGYTF. The CDR3 DNA is TGCGCCAGCAGCCAAGAGGGGACAGGGGCGTCTAACTATGGCTACACCTTC.

The chain employs TRBV29-1 and TRBJ1-1; 8 bases are a match to TRBD1. The CDR3 has 13 residues. Trimming cost V 5 bases and J 1 base; bases outside gene matches: 3. Germline CDR1 and CDR2: SQVTM and ANQGSEA. Written as DNA, the CDR3 is TGCAGCGTTCCGGGACAGGAGAACACTGAAGCTTTCTTT. It specifies CSVPGQENTEAFF.

The V call is TRBV4-3, the J call TRBJ1-4, with TRBD1 matching over 11 bases. In germline, CDR1 is LGHNA, CDR2 YSLEER. V lost 3 bases and J lost 3; bases outside the gene matches: 3. The CDR3 is 16 residues long. The CDR3 DNA sequence: TGCGCCAGCAGCCATCGGGACAGGGGGTCTAATGAAAAACTGTTTTTT. Protein sequence: CASSHRDRGSNEKLFF.

The V call is TRBV10-3, the J call TRBJ1-3; D gene uncertain. With 4 bases removed from V and 6 bases from J, the gap between germline ends came to 7 bases. Germline CDR1 is ENHRY and CDR2 is SYGVKD. This CDR3 has 12 amino acids. CDR3 region: CAISGLLNTIYF. CDR3 nucleotide sequence: TGTGCCATCAGTGGCCTATTAAACACCATATATTTT.

The J gene is TRBJ2-1, the V gene TRBV27; TRBD1 agrees at 10 bases. The J segment lost 5 bases and the V segment lost 3 bases, leaving 7 bases of the junction unmatched. The CDR3 consists of 16 residues. From germline, CDR1 is MNHEY and CDR2 SMNVEV (reference sequence). The CDR3 sequence is CASSFAGQGNHNEQFF. Here the CDR3 DNA reads TGTGCCAGCAGTTTCGCGGGACAGGGGAATCACAATGAGCAGTTCTTC.

The genes are TRBV2 and TRBJ1-3; no definite D call. Germline CDR1 reads SNHLY; CDR2 reads FYNNEI. The CDR3 length is 16 residues. Trimming took 2 bases from V and 2 from J, leaving 13 bases between them. For the CDR3, the DNA is TGTGCCAGCAGTGAATGGTGGACTACTACTGGAAACACCATATATTTT. Its translation: CASSEWWTTTGNTIYF.